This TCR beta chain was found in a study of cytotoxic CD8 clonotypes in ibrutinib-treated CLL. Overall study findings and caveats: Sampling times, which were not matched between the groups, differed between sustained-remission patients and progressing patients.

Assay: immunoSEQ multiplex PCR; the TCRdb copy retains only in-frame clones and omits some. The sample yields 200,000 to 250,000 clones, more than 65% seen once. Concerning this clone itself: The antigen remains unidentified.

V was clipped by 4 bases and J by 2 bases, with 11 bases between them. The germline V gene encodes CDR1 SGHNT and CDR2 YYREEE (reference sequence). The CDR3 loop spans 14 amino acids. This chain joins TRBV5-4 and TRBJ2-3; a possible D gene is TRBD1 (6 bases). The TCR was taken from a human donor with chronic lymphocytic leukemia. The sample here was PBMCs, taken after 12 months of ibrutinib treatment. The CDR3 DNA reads TGTGCCAGCAGCGCCACAGGGTCCACAGATACGCAGTATTTT. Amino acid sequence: CASSATGSTDTQYF.